This T cell receptor beta chain originates from a study of T cells after posttransplantation cyclophosphamide. Germline CDR1 reads MNHEY; CDR2 reads SMNVEV (reference sequence). Trimming pared 2 bases from V and 4 bases from J, leaving 15 bases between. This CDR3 is built from 15 residues. Notes on the study in general: Tissue-infiltrating T cells from skin or gut overlapped little with blood T cells.

Libraries were prepared by immunoSEQ multiplex PCR; TCRdb keeps only in-frame clonotypes and omits some of them. Singletons are absent from the sample, which has about 44,000 clones. This clone came up many times. The antigen is undetermined. This sequence was found in a man aged 35 to 55 in good health, CMV-negative, and a related stem cell transplant donor. The sample comprised PBMCs. This chain links TRBV27 with TRBJ2-7; no clear D gene. Here the CDR3 DNA reads TGTGCCAGCAGTTTACGCCTCACCCAGTTGTACGAGCAGTACTTC. It encodes CASSLRLTQLYEQYF.